This T cell receptor beta chain comes out of a study of T cells in Graves' hyperthyroidism and ophthalmopathy. CDR3 length: 11 amino acids. After removal of 6 bases from V and 10 bases from J, the junction contained 2 bases not matched to a gene. This clonotype was recorded many times. Its antigen remains unidentified. Study results and limitations: Progression to ophthalmopathy was predicted a median of about six months early.

Researchers took RNA transcripts and amplified the TCR beta CDR3 regions from them. RT-PCR in the first round (using the HTBI primer set) targeted the TCR CDR3. TCRdb reprocessed the multiplex PCR reads with MiXCR, giving one entry per CDR3 protein. The table has about 500,000 distinct CDR3 sequences, approximately 15% seen once. If no ophthalmopathy progression occurred within 18 months, Graves' hyperthyroidism was stable. Hyperthyroidism in the patients, aged 18 to 65, was newly diagnosed and under 2 months in duration. Approximately 10 ml of fresh peripheral blood supplied the PBMCs. This sequence was found in a woman aged 18-35 years with Graves' hyperthyroidism. The chain employs TRBV12-3 or TRBV12-4 and TRBJ2-1; 8 nucleotides match TRBD2. The sample taken for sequencing was blood. This CDR3 reads CASRVAGEQFF. CDR3 coding DNA: TGTGCCAGCAGGGTAGCGGGGGAGCAGTTCTTC.